What follows are 27 T cell receptor beta chains derived from one specimen sequenced in a study of T cell clonality in common variable immunodeficiency. The repertoire was sequenced with immunoSEQ multiplex PCR; TCRdb's copy has only in-frame clones and lacks some. The record shows about 39,000 clones for this sample, with no singletons present. Sequenced material: peripheral blood mononuclear cells. All receptors come from a person aged 18 to 70 in good health.

Ten or more counts support this clone. The read stops 3 residues short of the end of the CDR3; the missing end is completed from the germline J gene. This chain links TRBV30 with TRBJ2-3, with D perhaps matching TRBD2 (7 bases). This CDR3 is built from 13 residues. In germline, CDR1 is GTSNPN, CDR2 SVGIG (reference sequence). CDR3 DNA (partial): TGTGCCTGGGGGAACGGGGGGCAGGAGACG. Translating gives CAWGNGGQET. Given in full, the CDR3 is CAWGNGGQETQYF.

To note about this clone: Coverage ceases 3 residues before the CDR3 finishes, and the germline J gene fills in the end. The rearrangement uses TRBV30 and TRBJ2-3; 8 nucleotides line up with TRBD1. Germline assignment: CDR1 GTSNPN and CDR2 SVGIG (reference sequence). The CDR3 is 15 residues long. CDR3 sequence: CAWSPGQGNSQPQYF. The covered CDR3 bases are TGTGCCTGGAGTCCCGGACAGGGAAACTCTCAGCCG.

The sample holds many counts of this clone. The CDR3 end falls 3 residues outside the read, so it is completed with the germline J gene. V and J are TRBV5-4 and TRBJ1-2, with D unresolved. This CDR3 comprises 16 residues. The germline V gene has CDR1 SGHNT and CDR2 YYREEE (reference sequence). CDR3 loop: CASSSEVAGFTDTYTF. The sequenced CDR3 bases are TGTGCCAGCAGTTCGGAGGTAGCGGGGTTCACAGATACG.

This clone occurred many times. Coverage ceases 3 residues before the CDR3 finishes, and the germline J gene fills in the end. The gene calls are TRBV18 and TRBJ1-5; 7 bases are shared with TRBD1. The CDR3 is made up of 18 amino acids. Germline-derived CDR1 and CDR2 are KGHSH and LQKENI. V lost 0 bases, J lost 2 bases, and 10 bases stayed unmatched. CDR3 DNA, as far as it was read: TGTGCCAGCTCACCACCGAGTCAGGGGGTCGGTGGCAATCAGCCC. This encodes CASSPPSQGVGGNQP. The full CDR3 protein is CASSPPSQGVGGNQPQHF.

This clone was seen a handful of times. The read falls 3 residues short of the CDR3 end, and the missing part is taken from the germline J gene. The V call is TRBV20-1, the J call TRBJ2-3, with D possibly being TRBD1 (6 bases). V lost 0 bases and J 0 bases, leaving 10 bases between the germline ends. CDR3 length equals 15 residues. The germline CDR1 and CDR2 sequences are DFQATT and SNEGSKA (reference sequence). The CDR3 sequence is CSARDNRVSTDTQYF. CDR3 DNA, as far as it was read: TGCAGTGCTAGAGACAACAGGGTTAGCACAGATACG.

This clone was seen a handful of times. The read ends 3 residues early relative to the CDR3; the germline J gene fills the gap. The J gene is TRBJ1-2, the V gene TRBV18; D is unresolved. The length of the CDR3 is 16 residues. Germline-derived CDR1 and CDR2 are KGHSH and LQKENI. The sequenced part of the CDR3 DNA is TGTGCCAGCTCACCGCAAGCGGGAGTCTTCTACAATGAC. Encoded protein: CASSPQAGVFYND. The CDR3, in full, reads CASSPQAGVFYNDYTF.

This clone was counted ten times or more. The DNA ends 3 residues before the CDR3 does, and the rest of the CDR3 is filled in from the germline J gene. The rearrangement joins TRBV29-1 to TRBJ2-2; 9 nucleotides align to TRBD1. Trimming removed 4 bases from V and 1 base from J; junction bases left unmatched: 7. The CDR3 length is 16 residues. The germline V gene encodes CDR1 SQVTM and CDR2 ANQGSEA. CDR3 sequence: CSVGGTGTMNTGELFF. The sequenced CDR3 bases are TGCAGCGTTGGGGGGACAGGGACTATGAACACCGGGGAG.

This clone was counted a few times. The missing CDR3 end, 3 residues past where the read stops, is filled in from the germline J gene. The chain has TRBV5-1 and TRBJ2-3; possibly TRBD1 for D (5 bases). Trimming stripped 4 bases from V and 6 bases from J, with 9 bases between. Germline lookup yields CDR1 SGHRS and CDR2 YFSETQ. There are 12 residues in the CDR3. The covered CDR3 bases are TGCGCCAGCAGCGTAACAGGTGATACG. It encodes CASSVTGDT. The CDR3 in full is CASSVTGDTQYF.

This clone was counted a few times. Read sequence stops 3 residues before the CDR3 end, and the germline J gene provides the missing end. J is TRBJ1-1 and V is TRBV30; D might be TRBD1 (5 bases). The CDR3 is 12 amino acids. Germline values: CDR1 GTSNPN, CDR2 SVGIG (reference sequence). Trimming removed 1 base from V and 4 bases from J, with 7 bases in between. The CDR3 sequence: CAWSAGFTEAFF. The CDR3 DNA, read in part, is TGTGCCTGGAGTGCAGGGTTCACTGAA.

This clone was picked up many times. The read falls 3 residues short of the CDR3 end, and the missing part is taken from the germline J gene. The J gene is TRBJ1-5, the V gene TRBV20-1, with D perhaps TRBD1 (6 bases). Per the germline V gene, CDR1 is DFQATT and CDR2 is SNEGSKA (reference sequence). The CDR3 runs to 13 residues. Trimming left V 6 bases short and J 6 bases short, with 15 bases between. Here the CDR3 reads CSAATGMGQPQHF. The part of the CDR3 DNA that was read is TGCAGTGCGGCAACAGGGATGGGTCAGCCC.

This clone was seen at least ten times. The sequenced fragment ends 3 residues before the CDR3 boundary, so the rest is inferred from the germline J gene. The chain recombines TRBV5-1 with TRBJ2-2, with 10 bases aligning to TRBD2. The CDR3 sequence is 17 residues long. The germline V gene has CDR1 SGHRS and CDR2 YFSETQ. The V segment lost 4 bases and the J segment 0 bases; nucleotides outside the gene matches: 6. The sequenced part of the CDR3 DNA is TGCGCCAGCAGCCCGGGCACTAGCGGGACGAACACCGGGGAG. This gives the protein CASSPGTSGTNTGE. In full, the CDR3 reads CASSPGTSGTNTGELFF.

In this sample, this clone turned up many times. From the germline J gene comes the end of the CDR3, since the read stops 3 residues before it. V usage is TRBV5-1 and J usage is TRBJ2-7; D remains ambiguous. CDR1 SGHRS and CDR2 YFSETQ come from the germline V gene. The CDR3 has 16 amino acids. With 4 bases removed from V and 1 base from J, the gap between germline ends came to 18 bases. The CDR3 bases that were read are TGCGCCAGCAGCCGCCGTGACTTGAAAAAATCCTACGAG. Its protein is CASSRRDLKKSYE. The entire CDR3 reads CASSRRDLKKSYEQYF.

This clone was seen many times. The CDR3 bases that were read are TGTGCCAGCAGCTTTAGCGGGAGTCGAGACGATACG. Protein sequence: CASSFSGSRDDT. The entire CDR3 sequence reads CASSFSGSRDDTQYF. V and J are TRBV7-2 and TRBJ2-3; 9 bases match TRBD2. The sequence runs out 3 residues before the end of the CDR3; the remainder is reconstructed from the germline J gene. V gave up 3 bases and J gave up 6 bases; unmatched junction bases: 7. From germline, CDR1 is SGHTA and CDR2 FQGNSA. CDR3 length equals 15 residues.

This clone was picked up many times. The read ends 3 residues shy of where the CDR3 ends; the end is completed using the germline J gene. The genes are TRBV2 and TRBJ1-4; D is ambiguous. This CDR3 is 17 amino acids long. V lost 6 bases and J 0 bases, leaving 17 bases between the germline ends. Germline-derived CDR1 and CDR2 are SNHLY and FYNNEI. The DNA read from the CDR3 is TGTGCCAGCAGCGGGTTGTGGGTCCGTGCAACTAATGAAAAA. Translated: CASSGLWVRATNEK. The CDR3 in its entirety is CASSGLWVRATNEKLFF.

The sample holds a few counts of this clone. The missing CDR3 end, 3 residues past where the read stops, is filled in from the germline J gene. The gene calls are TRBV7-9 and TRBJ1-4, with no clear D. The germline V gene has CDR1 SEHNR and CDR2 FQNEAQ (reference sequence). This CDR3 has 15 residues. V was trimmed by 4 bases and J by 4 bases, leaving 13 bases between them. Partial CDR3 DNA: TGTGCCAGCAGCTCTATGGGTCAGGATAATGAAAAA. Translated: CASSSMGQDNEK. The whole CDR3 protein is CASSSMGQDNEKLFF.

This clone appeared many times. The observed sequence ends 3 residues before the CDR3 terminus, with the missing tail filled in from the germline J gene. V usage is TRBV20-1 and J usage is TRBJ1-2; 7 bases are a match to TRBD1. After removal of 3 bases from V and 5 bases from J, the junction contained 15 bases not matched to a gene. CDR1 and CDR2 from the germline V gene are DFQATT and SNEGSKA (reference sequence). The CDR3 runs 16 residues. CDR3 DNA, as far as it was read: TGCAGTGCTAGTAGCGCAGGGACAGCGGTCGAATATGGC. Protein product: CSASSAGTAVEYG. The entire CDR3 protein is CSASSAGTAVEYGYTF.

Many counts were recorded for this clone. From the germline J gene comes the end of the CDR3, since the read stops 3 residues before it. The V gene is TRBV6-1, the J gene TRBJ2-7; no clear D gene. This CDR3 region has 15 residues. Germline V CDR1 and CDR2: MNHNS, SASEGT. Trimming pared 2 bases from V and 1 base from J, leaving 12 bases between. The CDR3 sequence: CASSEYEVLSYEQYF. The part of the CDR3 DNA that was read is TGTGCCAGCAGTGAATATGAGGTCTTGTCCTACGAG.

Comment on this clone: The read ends 3 residues shy of where the CDR3 ends; the end is completed using the germline J gene. V is TRBV18 and J is TRBJ1-1; D gene unclear. Trimming pared 3 bases from V and 1 base from J, leaving 12 bases between. The CDR3 has 15 amino acids. Per germline, CDR1 KGHSH and CDR2 LQKENI. The CDR3 DNA, read in part, is TGTGCCAGCTCACCCCCCGCAGGCCGGAACACTGAA. This encodes CASSPPAGRNTE. The entire CDR3 protein is CASSPPAGRNTEAFF. The whole variable domain, filled in from reference TRBV18 and TRBJ1-1, reads NAGVMQNPRHLVRRRGQEARLRCSPMKGHSHVYWYRQLPEEGLKFMVYLQKENIIDESGMPKERFSAEFPKEGPSILRIQQVVRGDSAAYFCASSPPAGRNTEAFFGQGTRLTVV.

This clone was recorded at least ten times. The read ends 3 residues shy of where the CDR3 ends; the end is completed using the germline J gene. This sequence joins TRBV5-1 and TRBJ1-4; TRBD1 matches 9 bases. This CDR3 is 16 amino acids long. Per germline, CDR1 SGHRS and CDR2 YFSETQ. V lost 4 bases to trimming and J lost 8 bases; unmatched junction nucleotides: 12. The covered CDR3 bases are TGCGCCAGCAGCCGAGTCCCCGGGACAGGGAGGGAAAAA. Amino acids: CASSRVPGTGREK. From start to end, the CDR3 is CASSRVPGTGREKLFF. The full variable domain, completed using reference TRBV5-1 and TRBJ1-4, is KAGVTQTPRYLIKTRGQQVTLSCSPISGHRSVSWYQQTPGQGLQFLFEYFSETQRNKGNFPGRFSGRQFSNSRSEMNVSTLELGDSALYLCASSRVPGTGREKLFFGSGTQLSVL.

This clone showed up many times. Coverage ceases 3 residues before the CDR3 finishes, and the germline J gene fills in the end. The chain recombines TRBV18 with TRBJ2-5; D is unclear. In germline, CDR1 is KGHSH, CDR2 LQKENI. Trimming shortened V by 3 bases and J by 3 bases, and 14 bases separated the two germline ends. The CDR3 extends over 15 amino acids. CDR3 DNA, as far as it was read: TGTGCCAGCTCACCGGTGTTTGCCAGCGAAGAGACC. It yields the protein CASSPVFASEET. The full CDR3 sequence reads CASSPVFASEETQYF.

This clone has a count of ten or more. The read ends 3 residues shy of where the CDR3 ends; the end is completed using the germline J gene. This chain links TRBV30 with TRBJ2-2; D uncertain. The germline CDR1 and CDR2 sequences are GTSNPN and SVGIG (reference sequence). The V end was cut by 0 bases, the J end by 4 bases, with 9 bases between. The CDR3 has 14 amino acids. Partial CDR3 DNA: TGTGCCTGGAGTGTACAGCCTGGCACCGGGGAG. It translates to CAWSVQPGTGE. The entire CDR3 protein is CAWSVQPGTGELFF.

This clone was recorded at least ten times. The sequence runs out 3 residues before the end of the CDR3; the remainder is reconstructed from the germline J gene. The chain links TRBV5-1 to TRBJ1-2, with a weak D call TRBD1 (5 bases). Germline V gene data show CDR1 as SGHRS and CDR2 as YFSETQ. The CDR3 loop spans 13 amino acids. Trimming pared 5 bases from V and 6 bases from J, leaving 14 bases between. The CDR3 loop is CASRLQGGDGYTF. The CDR3 bases that were read are TGCGCCAGCAGGCTTCAGGGAGGGGATGGC.

As concerns this clone: One end of the junction varies from germline; a read error may be responsible. The CDR3 end is not reached by the read, which stops 3 residues before it; the germline J gene fills it in. Other DNA sequences in the same sample also yield this CDR3. The rearrangement joins TRBV2 to TRBJ1-3; D not certain. CDR3 length: 15 amino acids. CDR1 is SNHLY and CDR2 is FYNNEI in the germline V gene. The part of the CDR3 DNA that was read is TGTGCCAGCAGTGAATTTTCGACTTCTGGAAACACT. Protein sequence: CASSEFSTSGNT. The CDR3 as a whole reads CASSEFSTSGNTIYF.

There are many counts of this clone. The read comes to an end 3 residues before the CDR3 does, leaving the germline J gene to fill in the end. The chain recombines TRBV19 with TRBJ2-1; D possibly corresponds to TRBD2 (5 bases). The CDR3 contains 13 residues. V shed 3 bases and J shed 4 bases, with 7 bases lying between them. CDR1 LNHDA and CDR2 SQIVND come from the germline V gene (reference sequence). CDR3 DNA, as far as it was read: TGTGCCAGTAGTATGACGGGGTACAATGAG. Protein: CASSMTGYNE. The complete CDR3 sequence is CASSMTGYNEQFF.

This clone was recorded at least ten times. The CDR3 goes on 3 residues after the read ends, and that part is filled in from the germline J gene. The rearrangement uses TRBV6-4 and TRBJ2-2; D may be TRBD1 (5 bases). Deletions cut 3 bases from V and 5 bases from J, with 10 bases between. This CDR3 region has 14 residues. The germline CDR1 and CDR2 sequences are MRHNA and SNTAGT. CDR3 in amino acids: CASSEMGLTGELFF. CDR3 DNA (partial): TGTGCCAGCAGTGAGATGGGGCTGACCGGGGAG.

Worth noting for this clone: The read comes to an end 3 residues before the CDR3 does, leaving the germline J gene to fill in the end. The rearrangement joins TRBV11-2 to TRBJ2-1, with D possibly being TRBD1 (7 bases). The V gene lost 8 bases and the J gene lost 5 bases, with 19 bases spanning the gap. Germline V gene lookup returns CDR1 SGHAT and CDR2 FQNNGV. CDR3 length: 15 amino acids. The chain's CDR3 is CASLEGAISNNEQFF. The sequenced part of the CDR3 DNA is TGTGCCAGCCTGGAGGGGGCAATCAGCAACAATGAG.

In its sample, this clone was seen a few times. The CDR3 extends 3 residues past the end of the read, so its final part is completed from the germline J gene. This chain links TRBV19 with TRBJ2-3, with D possibly being TRBD1 (6 bases). The V gene's germline CDR1 is LNHDA and CDR2 SQIVND (reference sequence). This CDR3 spans 15 amino acids. The CDR3: CASSIRTVTVETQYF. The CDR3 DNA, read in part, is TGTGCCAGTAGTATCAGGACAGTTACGGTGGAGACG.